Shown below are 13 T cell receptor beta chains from a single sample sequenced in a study of identical twins (dated by TCRdb to the mid-2010s). Libraries were constructed by 5' RACE. Sequencing took place on an Illumina HiSeq 2000. TCRdb reworked the public reads: Q25 trimming with fastp, MiXCR clone assembly, productive beta chains retained. Under each unique CDR3 protein, matching rows form one entry showing the most common genes and DNA. A total of roughly 630,000 distinct CDR3 sequences appear in this sample, about 7% of them only once. Over 1.5% of the sample is in the top ten clones. This sample also appeared in a second study, on yellow fever vaccine responses in identical twins.

Sample: PBMCs. Source of these receptors: a woman aged 18-29 years in good health.

V and J are TRBV11-2 and TRBJ2-7; 10 bases map to TRBD1. Trimming took 4 bases from V and 4 from J; bases not matched to a gene: 16. Germline CDR1 is SGHAT and CDR2 is FQNNGV. This CDR3 has 18 residues. The CDR3 nucleotides are TGTGCCAGCAGCTATAAGAAAGGTGGGACAGGGGCCTTATACGAGCAGTACGTC. This sequence encodes CASSYKKGGTGALYEQYV.

This clonotype was observed many times. The J gene is TRBJ2-1, the V gene TRBV12-3 or TRBV12-4; 8 nucleotides align to TRBD1. There are 14 residues in the CDR3. Trimming removed 6 bases from V and 9 bases from J; junction bases left unmatched: 10. CDR3 loop: CASSPLDRVREQFF. CDR3 in DNA: TGTGCCAGCAGCCCCCTGGACAGGGTGCGTGAGCAGTTCTTC.

The V call is TRBV9, the J call TRBJ2-7; D is possibly TRBD2 (6 bases). Germline V gives CDR1 SGDLS, CDR2 YYNGEE. CDR3 size: 14 residues. V shed 5 bases and J shed 3 bases, with 15 bases lying between them. The CDR3 loop is CASSRDSSDYEQYF. DNA of the CDR3: TGTGCCAGCAGTAGGGACTCTTCGGACTACGAGCAGTACTTC.

Many counts were recorded for this clonotype. J is TRBJ2-2 and V is TRBV7-9, with D tentatively TRBD1 (6 bases). This CDR3 spans 17 amino acids. V was clipped by 2 bases and J by 3 bases, with 16 bases between them. Germline V gives CDR1 SEHNR, CDR2 FQNEAQ (reference sequence). The CDR3 loop is CASSLRSGTSYTGELFF. The DNA of the CDR3 is TGTGCCAGCAGCTTAAGGTCCGGGACATCCTACACCGGGGAGCTGTTTTTT.

In its sample, this clonotype was seen a few times. The chain combines TRBV23-1 with TRBJ2-2; 13 bases are shared with TRBD2. TRBV23-1 carries the ORF label, with uncertain function. This CDR3 is 24 amino acids long. The ends lost 3 bases at V and 2 bases at J; junction bases unmatched: 24. This CDR3 reads CASSHISWTLPGTSGARNTGELFF. The CDR3 DNA reads as TGCGCCAGCAGTCATATTTCTTGGACACTACCCGGGACTAGCGGGGCGCGAAACACCGGGGAGCTGTTTTTT.

The J gene is TRBJ2-7, the V gene TRBV12-3 or TRBV12-4; 14 bases align to TRBD2. The junction had 5 bases not matched to a gene; V was cut back by 6 bases and J by 7 bases. This CDR3 is built from 14 residues. The CDR3 DNA reads as TGTGCCAGCAGGCAGGGACTAGCGGGAGTTGAGCAGTACTTC. As protein: CASRQGLAGVEQYF.

This clonotype has at least ten counts. This rearrangement joins TRBV10-3 to TRBJ2-3, with a weak D call TRBD2 (5 bases). The CDR3 loop spans 15 amino acids. V was shortened by 4 bases and J by 2 bases, with 13 bases between the two germline ends. Per the germline V gene, CDR1 is ENHRY and CDR2 is SYGVKD. The CDR3 DNA is TGTGCCATCAGTGTATGGGGAGCCTACACAGATACGCAGTATTTT. Encoded protein: CAISVWGAYTDTQYF.

This clonotype was picked up a small number of times. This chain joins TRBV12-3 or TRBV12-4 and TRBJ2-3, with 13 bases that match TRBD2. Germline trimming cut 6 bases from V and 5 bases from J; bases unmatched to any gene: 5. CDR3 size: 15 residues. The CDR3 loop is CASSHGLAGVDTQYF. The CDR3, as DNA: TGTGCCAGCAGCCACGGACTAGCGGGAGTAGATACGCAGTATTTT.

This clonotype was found a few times. The V call is TRBV7-2, the J call TRBJ1-4, with 7 bases aligning to TRBD1. The V segment lost 2 bases and the J segment 7 bases; nucleotides outside the gene matches: 10. This CDR3 contains 16 residues. Germline-derived CDR1 and CDR2 are SGHTA and FQGNSA. In DNA form, the CDR3 reads TGTGCCAGCAGCTTAATTAACCTTCCAGGGGGTGAAAAACTGTTTTTT. Encoded protein: CASSLINLPGGEKLFF.

The J gene is TRBJ2-5, the V gene TRBV12-3 or TRBV12-4; TRBD2 agrees at 11 bases. The CDR3 runs 15 residues. Trimming took 2 bases from V and 5 from J; bases not matched to a gene: 4. CDR3 amino acids: CASSLPTSGIETQYF. As DNA, the CDR3 is TGTGCCAGCAGTTTACCGACTAGCGGGATCGAGACCCAGTACTTC.

This clonotype was seen a handful of times. The CDR3 reads CASMERGHGYTF. Written as DNA, the CDR3 is TGCGCCAGCATGGAGAGGGGACATGGCTACACCTTC. V is TRBV10-2 and J is TRBJ1-2, with D maybe TRBD1 (5 bases). Looked up from germline, CDR1 is WSHSY and CDR2 is SAAADI. The CDR3 sequence is 12 residues long. The V and J ends lost 7 bases and 6 bases respectively, with 12 bases between them.

This clonotype was found a few times. The chain combines TRBV28 with TRBJ2-1, with 8 bases that match TRBD2. In germline, CDR1 is MDHEN, CDR2 SYDVKM. The CDR3 consists of 17 residues. V was clipped by 3 bases and J by 2 bases; unmatched bases: 9. The CDR3 nucleotides are TGTGCCAGCAGTTTTTTTGTCGTAGCGGGGACCTACAATGAGCAGTTCTTC. This codes for CASSFFVVAGTYNEQFF.

The chain carries TRBV28 and TRBJ2-7; 8 positions agree with TRBD1. The CDR3 is made up of 15 amino acids. Germline CDR1 and CDR2: MDHEN and SYDVKM. V was clipped by 5 bases and J by 3 bases; unmatched bases: 9. The CDR3 sequence is CASSQSGTGRYEQYF. The DNA of the CDR3 is TGTGCCAGCAGTCAATCCGGGACAGGTCGCTACGAGCAGTACTTC.